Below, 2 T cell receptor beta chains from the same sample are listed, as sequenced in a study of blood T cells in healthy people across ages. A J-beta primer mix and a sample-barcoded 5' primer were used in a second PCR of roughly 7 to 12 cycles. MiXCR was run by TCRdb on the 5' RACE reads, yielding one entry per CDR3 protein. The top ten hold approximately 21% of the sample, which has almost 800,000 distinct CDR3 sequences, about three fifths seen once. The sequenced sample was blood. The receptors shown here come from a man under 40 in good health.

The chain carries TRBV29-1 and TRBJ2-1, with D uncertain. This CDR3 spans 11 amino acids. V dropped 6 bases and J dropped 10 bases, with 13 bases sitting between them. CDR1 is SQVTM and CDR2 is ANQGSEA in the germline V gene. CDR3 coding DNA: TGCAGCGTGCGTAGCTCCGACGAGCAGTTCTTC. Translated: CSVRSSDEQFF.

The CDR3 spells CSVNHPTGPANEQFF. For the CDR3, the DNA is TGCAGCGTTAACCATCCGACAGGCCCGGCGAATGAGCAGTTCTTC. This chain links TRBV29-1 with TRBJ2-1; D might be TRBD1 (6 bases). Germline-derived CDR1 and CDR2 are SQVTM and ANQGSEA. The CDR3 has 15 residues. Trimming pared 5 bases from V and 7 bases from J, leaving 21 bases between.